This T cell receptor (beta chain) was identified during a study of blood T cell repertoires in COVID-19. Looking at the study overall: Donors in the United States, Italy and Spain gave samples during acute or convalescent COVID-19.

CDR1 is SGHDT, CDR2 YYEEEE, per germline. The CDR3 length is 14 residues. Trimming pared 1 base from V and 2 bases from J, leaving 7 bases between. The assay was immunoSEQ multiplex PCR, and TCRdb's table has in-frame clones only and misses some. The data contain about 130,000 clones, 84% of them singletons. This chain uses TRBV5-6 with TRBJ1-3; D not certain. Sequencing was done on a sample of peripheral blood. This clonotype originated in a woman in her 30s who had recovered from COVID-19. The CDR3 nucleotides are TGTGCCAGCAGCTTGTGGGAGACTGGAAACACCATATATTTT. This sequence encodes CASSLWETGNTIYF.